A few counts support the clone carrying this T cell receptor beta chain. TCRdb reanalysed the RT-PCR reads using MiXCR and keeps one entry per CDR3 protein. The sample holds roughly 960,000 distinct CDR3 sequences; more than 15% are singletons and the top ten take roughly 6%. CDR1 and CDR2 from the germline V gene are LGHNA and YNFKEQ. The CDR3 totals 12 residues. The V end lost 7 bases, the J end lost 5 bases, and 12 bases lay between the germline ends. This sample was included in a study of patients and donors after allogeneic stem cell transplantation. V and J are TRBV4-2 and TRBJ2-7; D possibly corresponds to TRBD2 (5 bases). The sequence was collected from a human donor who was either an allogeneic HSCT recipient or a stem cell or donor lymphocyte infusion donor (not recorded which). It is not recorded whose cells these are; they may come from a transplant donor. Sequencing was done on a sample of blood, either unsorted or a sorted T cell fraction (not recorded which). The CDR3 bases are TGTGCCAGCAAGTACGGGGAAGACGAGCAGTACTTC. As protein: CASKYGEDEQYF.